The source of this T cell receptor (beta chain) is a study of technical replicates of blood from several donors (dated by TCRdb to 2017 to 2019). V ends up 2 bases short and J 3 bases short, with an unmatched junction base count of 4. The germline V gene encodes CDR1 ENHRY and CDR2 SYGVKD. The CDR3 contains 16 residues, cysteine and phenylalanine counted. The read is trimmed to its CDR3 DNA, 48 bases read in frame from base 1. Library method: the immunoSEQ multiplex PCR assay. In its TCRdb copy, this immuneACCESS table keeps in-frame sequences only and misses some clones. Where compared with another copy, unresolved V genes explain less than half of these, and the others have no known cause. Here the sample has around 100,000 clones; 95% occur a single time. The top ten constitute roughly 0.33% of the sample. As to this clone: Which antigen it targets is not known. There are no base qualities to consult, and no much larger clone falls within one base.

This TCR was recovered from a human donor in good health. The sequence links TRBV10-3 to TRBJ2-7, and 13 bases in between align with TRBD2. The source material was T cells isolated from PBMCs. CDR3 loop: CAISEGLAGAFYEQYF. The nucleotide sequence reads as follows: TGTGCCATCAGTGAGGGACTAGCGGGAGCCTTCTACGAGCAGTACTTC.